The present entry profiles one TCR beta chain with its context. Antigen specificity is unknown. Time point given: newly diagnosed GD, antithyroid drugs for less than 3 months. RNA from PBMCs was the source of the TCR library. Arm-PCR of CDR3 regions and iRepertoire HTBI primers were used to build TCR beta libraries. Authors' analysis steps: Identification of gene segments yielded more than 60 TRBV and 13 to 15 TRBJ across samples. TCRdb reprocessed the multiplex PCR reads via MiXCR and lists one record per CDR3 protein. Clone size and V and J calls follow TCRdb, not the original study. The sample has 350,000 to 500,000 distinct CDR3 sequences; about 14% are singletons. Germline V gives CDR1 SNHLY, CDR2 FYNNEI. The CDR3 runs 20 residues. J lost 0 bases, V lost 6 bases, and 12 bases had no gene match. This entry is derived from a study of regulatory T cells in long-lasting Graves disease. Study results and caveats: Between persistent patients, 2,500 to 3,500 public clonotypes were shared, exceeding the roughly 1,000 shared between new patients. TRBV28, TRBJ1-2 and TRBJ2-5 were favored in persistent disease.

A further study also used this sample, focusing on T cells in Graves' hyperthyroidism and ophthalmopathy. Per that paper: Carried out on the TCR CDR3, a first-round RT-PCR used the HTBI primer set.

The specimen comprised peripheral blood mononuclear cells (PBMCs), sampled at new diagnosis, from a patient treated with antithyroid drugs. This clonotype was sampled from a woman aged 50 to 60 with Graves disease. This chain connects TRBV2 to TRBJ2-3; the match to TRBD2 covers 16 bases. CDR3 sequence (DNA): TGTGCCAGCAGCCAACCCCCCGGGACTAGCGGGAGGGCTAGCACAGATACGCAGTATTTT. It is translated as CASSQPPGTSGRASTDTQYF.